These 31 T cell receptor beta chains came from one sample sequenced in a study of radiotherapy plus CTLA-4 blockade in lung cancer. Produced via immunoSEQ multiplex PCR; TCRdb's table is partial and in-frame only. The table lists fewer than 75,000 clones, roughly 84% of them singletons, with 40% to 45% in the top ten. Source: peripheral blood, taken from a patient treated with radiotherapy plus ipilimumab. These receptors all come from a human donor with non-small cell lung cancer that progressed on radiotherapy plus ipilimumab.

The chain joins TRBV28 to TRBJ2-7; D ambiguous. Germline V CDR1 and CDR2: MDHEN, SYDVKM. This CDR3 contains 13 residues. V gave up 5 bases and J gave up 6 bases, with 14 bases separating them. The CDR3, as DNA: TGTGCCAGCAGTCACCTGGGTATGCGCGAGCAGTACGTC. It specifies CASSHLGMREQYV.

This clone was observed a single time. The chain carries TRBV11-2 and TRBJ2-2; D not resolved. The length of the CDR3 is 16 residues. CDR1 and CDR2 from the germline V gene are SGHAT and FQNNGV. Deletions cut 4 bases from V and 1 base from J, with 13 bases between. Here the CDR3 reads CASSYKPVLNTGELFF. The DNA of the CDR3 is TGTGCCAGCAGCTATAAACCCGTCTTGAACACCGGGGAGCTGTTTTTT.

The chain has TRBV6-6 and TRBJ2-1; 11 bases line up with TRBD2. The CDR3 is 15 residues long. In germline, CDR1 is MNHNY, CDR2 SVGAGI (reference sequence). V was pared by 2 bases and J by 8 bases, with 5 bases of the junction left unmatched. The CDR3 DNA reads TGTGCCAGCAGTTACCGCCTAGCGGGGGGCGATGAGCAGTTCTTC. Its protein is CASSYRLAGGDEQFF.

V is TRBV19 and J is TRBJ1-4; no reliable D call. The CDR3 extends over 14 amino acids. CDR1 LNHDA and CDR2 SQIVND come from the germline V gene (reference sequence). Trimming left V 0 bases short and J 8 bases short, with 10 bases between. The CDR3 coding sequence is TGTGCCAGTAGTATAGATTCGCGGCGGGAAAAACTGTTTTTT. Its translation: CASSIDSRREKLFF. Using reference TRBV19 and TRBJ1-4 for the parts outside the CDR3, the full variable domain is DGGITQSPKYLFRKEGQNVTLSCEQNLNHDAMYWYRQDPGQGLRLIYYSQIVNDFQKGDIAEGYSVSREKKESFPLTVTSAQKNPTAFYLCASSIDSRREKLFFGSGTQLSVL.

The V gene is TRBV30, the J gene TRBJ2-3, with unresolved D. This CDR3 spans 11 amino acids. Germline CDR1 and CDR2: GTSNPN and SVGIG (reference sequence). Between the trimmed V and J ends, which lost 4 bases and 0 bases, there was a span of 2 bases. The CDR3 loop reads CAWISTDTQYF. As DNA, the CDR3 is TGTGCCTGGATTAGCACAGATACGCAGTATTTT.

The chain has TRBV13 and TRBJ2-1; no clear D gene. Trimming left V 0 bases short and J 4 bases short, with 4 bases between. The germline CDR1 and CDR2 sequences are PRHDT and FYEKMQ (reference sequence). The CDR3 totals 13 residues. DNA for the CDR3: TGTGCCAGCAGCTTAGGCGGTTACAATGAGCAGTTCTTC. It translates to CASSLGGYNEQFF. Full variable domain (rest looked up from reference TRBV13 and TRBJ2-1): AAGVIQSPRHLIKEKRETATLKCYPIPRHDTVYWYQQGPGQDPQFLISFYEKMQSDKGSIPDRFSAQQFSDYHSELNMSSLELGDSALYFCASSLGGYNEQFFGPGTRLTVL.

The V call is TRBV9, the J call TRBJ2-7, with D perhaps assigned TRBD1 or TRBD2 (5 bases each). V lost 1 base to trimming and J lost 1 base, with 15 bases between them. CDR1 is SGDLS and CDR2 is YYNGEE in the germline V gene. This CDR3 comprises 16 residues. The CDR3 sequence is CASSVSTGTRSYEQYF. DNA for the CDR3: TGTGCCAGCAGCGTAAGTACCGGGACGAGGTCCTACGAGCAGTACTTC.

The rearrangement joins TRBV27 to TRBJ2-3, with D unclear. The V gene's germline CDR1 is MNHEY and CDR2 SMNVEV (reference sequence). This CDR3 is built from 14 residues. Trimming pared 1 base from V and 2 bases from J, leaving 7 bases between. CDR3 residues: CASSLYGFTDTQYF. The CDR3 DNA is TGTGCCAGCAGTTTATACGGGTTCACAGATACGCAGTATTTT.

This rearrangement joins TRBV20-1 to TRBJ2-3; 8 nucleotides line up with TRBD2. The length of the CDR3 is 11 residues. Trimming cost V 5 bases and J 6 bases; bases outside gene matches: 1. The germline V gene has CDR1 DFQATT and CDR2 SNEGSKA (reference sequence). The CDR3: CSALAGDTQYF. Written as DNA, the CDR3 is TGCAGTGCTTTAGCGGGGGATACGCAGTATTTT.

This chain connects TRBV29-1 to TRBJ1-2; D may be TRBD1 (6 bases). Germline V gives CDR1 SQVTM, CDR2 ANQGSEA. The V gene lost 6 bases and the J gene lost 8 bases, with 22 bases spanning the gap. The CDR3 has 14 residues. The CDR3 here is CSVNAFGAGAGYTF. CDR3 coding DNA: TGCAGCGTGAACGCTTTCGGGGCAGGGGCCGGCTACACCTTC.

V usage is TRBV6-1 and J usage is TRBJ1-2; D not resolved. The CDR3 consists of 15 residues. Trimming cost V 2 bases and J 2 bases, with 12 bases left between them. Germline CDR1 MNHNS, CDR2 SASEGT. CDR3 in amino acids: CASSEIFVVNYGYTF. Here the CDR3 DNA reads TGTGCCAGCAGTGAAATTTTCGTAGTCAACTATGGCTACACCTTC.

The rearrangement links TRBV5-4 to TRBJ1-1; D gene uncertain. V was shortened by 4 bases and J by 10 bases, with 23 bases between the two germline ends. CDR1 and CDR2 (germline): SGHNT, YYREEE (reference sequence). The CDR3 is 15 residues long. CDR3 sequence (DNA): TGTGCCAGCAGCCCGGACGCAATACTGACGATGGGAGCTTTCTTT. This gives the protein CASSPDAILTMGAFF.

In the case of this clone: Other DNA sequences in this sample translate to the same CDR3. The rearrangement uses TRBV20-1 and TRBJ2-5; no clear D. The CDR3 contains 11 residues. Germline V lookup: CDR1 DFQATT, CDR2 SNEGSKA (reference sequence). V was pared by 0 bases and J by 7 bases, with 6 bases between. CDR3 amino acids: CSARDRGTQYF. In nucleotides, the CDR3 is TGCAGTGCTAGAGATCGCGGGACCCAGTACTTC.

The chain has TRBV14 and TRBJ2-7; D not resolved. Germline CDR1 is SGHDN and CDR2 is FVKESK. CDR3 length: 13 residues. V was pared by 1 base and J by 3 bases, with 7 bases between. The CDR3 protein is CASSQVLGYEQYV. CDR3 DNA sequence: TGTGCCAGCAGCCAAGTTCTGGGCTACGAGCAGTACGTC.

The chain combines TRBV2 with TRBJ2-2; tentatively, D is TRBD1 (6 bases). The CDR3 is 13 residues long. Germline values: CDR1 SNHLY, CDR2 FYNNEI. Trimming shortened V by 6 bases and J by 7 bases, and 12 bases separated the two germline ends. The CDR3, as DNA: TGTGCCAGCAGGCCGACAGGAGGCGGGGAGCTGTTTTTT. This sequence encodes CASRPTGGGELFF.

The chain joins TRBV11-2 to TRBJ2-5; 10 nucleotides line up with TRBD2. J was trimmed by 0 bases and V by 2 bases; bases with no gene match: 6. The germline gives CDR1 SGHAT, CDR2 FQNNGV. The CDR3 extends over 17 amino acids. CDR3 bases: TGTGCCAGCAGCTTAATCGGTAGCGGGAGGCACCAAGAGACCCAGTACTTC. Translating it yields CASSLIGSGRHQETQYF.

The V call is TRBV10-3, the J call TRBJ2-3; 8 bases agree with TRBD1. Losses at the gene ends were 4 bases for V and 4 bases for J; bases not matched to a gene: 4. Germline V gene sequence: CDR1 ENHRY, CDR2 SYGVKD. The CDR3 totals 14 residues. CDR3 DNA: TGTGCCATCAGTGGGGGGACAGGCGCAGATACGCAGTATTTT. It codes for CAISGGTGADTQYF.

J is TRBJ1-5 and V is TRBV6-1, with 9 bases matching TRBD1. The germline V gene has CDR1 MNHNS and CDR2 SASEGT. The CDR3 has 16 residues. V lost 4 bases to trimming and J lost 4 bases; unmatched junction nucleotides: 8. CDR3 nucleotides: TGTGCCAGCAGTGGGCCAACAGGGGGCGGAAATCAGCCCCAGCATTTT. Protein sequence: CASSGPTGGGNQPQHF.

The V call is TRBV10-3, the J call TRBJ2-5; D gene uncertain. The CDR3 loop spans 15 amino acids. Deletions cut 2 bases from V and 5 bases from J, with 15 bases between. The germline CDR1 and CDR2 sequences are ENHRY and SYGVKD. The DNA for the CDR3 is TGTGCCATCAGTGAGACCGGGTCCGTGGGGGAGACCCAGTACTTC. Protein sequence: CAISETGSVGETQYF.

CDR3 sequence: CASSLTPASGVYNEQFF. As DNA, the CDR3 is TGTGCCAGCAGCTTAACCCCCGCTAGCGGGGTCTACAATGAGCAGTTCTTC. This chain links TRBV7-3 with TRBJ2-1; 9 bases align to TRBD2. J lost 3 bases, V lost 0 bases, and 6 bases had no gene match. CDR1 and CDR2 from the germline V gene are SGHTA and FQGTGA. The CDR3 has 17 amino acids. Using reference TRBV7-3 and TRBJ2-1 for the parts outside the CDR3, the full variable domain is GAGVSQTPSNKVTEKGKYVELRCDPISGHTALYWYRQSLGQGPEFLIYFQGTGAADDSGLPNDRFFAVRPEGSVSTLKIQRTERGDSAVYLCASSLTPASGVYNEQFFGPGTRLTVL.

This clone was seen once. This chain uses TRBV9 with TRBJ1-4; D remains ambiguous. The CDR3 covers 15 residues. Per germline, CDR1 SGDLS and CDR2 YYNGEE. With 0 bases removed from V and 2 bases from J, the gap between germline ends came to 8 bases. CDR3 DNA: TGTGCCAGCAGCGTAGTCCCCGGGACTAATGAAAAACTGTTTTTT. Translating it yields CASSVVPGTNEKLFF. Based on the CDR3 plus reference TRBV9 and TRBJ1-4, the full variable domain is DSGVTQTPKHLITATGQRVTLRCSPRSGDLSVYWYQQSLDQGLQFLIQYYNGEERAKGNILERFSAQQFPDLHSELNLSSLELGDSALYFCASSVVPGTNEKLFFGSGTQLSVL.

The V and J genes are TRBV6-6 and TRBJ1-3; D call uncertain. Trimming pared 2 bases from V and 1 base from J, leaving 9 bases between. Germline CDR1 is MNHNY and CDR2 is SVGAGI (reference sequence). CDR3 length equals 15 residues. The CDR3 here is CASSYDGSSGNTIYF. For the CDR3, the DNA is TGTGCCAGCAGTTACGATGGGTCTTCTGGAAACACCATATATTTT.

This chain connects TRBV23-1 to TRBJ2-7; tentatively, D is TRBD2 (6 bases). TRBV23-1 is an ORF; its function is uncertain. With 2 bases removed from V and 9 bases from J, the gap between germline ends came to 20 bases. The CDR3 has 15 residues. The CDR3, as DNA: TGCGCCAGCAGTCAAAATGGGACTGGCGCGATGGCGCAGTACGTC. Amino acid sequence: CASSQNGTGAMAQYV.

The rearrangement links TRBV4-1 to TRBJ2-7; 8 nucleotides line up with TRBD1. This CDR3 has 16 amino acids. The J segment lost 7 bases and the V segment lost 0 bases, leaving 11 bases of the junction unmatched. Germline CDR1 and CDR2: MGHRA and YSYEKL. The CDR3 loop is CASSQDSAGGLGEQYV. CDR3 nucleotide sequence: TGCGCCAGCAGCCAAGATTCGGCAGGGGGCTTGGGGGAGCAGTACGTC.

The rearrangement links TRBV10-3 to TRBJ2-1; D unresolved. The V gene lost 6 bases and the J gene lost 10 bases, with 13 bases spanning the gap. This CDR3 has 12 residues. Germline V gene data show CDR1 as ENHRY and CDR2 as SYGVKD. For the CDR3, the DNA is TGTGCCATCAGCGATGGGGTTCGGGAGCAGTTCTTC. It specifies CAISDGVREQFF.

This sequence joins TRBV6-5 and TRBJ2-3; the D is unclear. The CDR3 covers 13 residues. The ends were cut back, 6 bases at V and 6 bases at J, with 13 bases in the middle. Germline-derived CDR1 and CDR2 are MNHEY and SVGAGI. CDR3 residues: CASSYGSGDTQYF. Here the CDR3 DNA reads TGTGCCAGCAGCTACGGAAGTGGTGATACGCAGTATTTT.

The chain couples TRBV30 to TRBJ1-1, with TRBD1 matching over 8 bases. Germline-derived CDR1 and CDR2 are GTSNPN and SVGIG (reference sequence). This CDR3 has 13 residues. J gave up 7 bases and V 0 bases, and 4 bases lay outside the gene matches. This CDR3 reads CAWSVRTGLEAFF. In nucleotides, the CDR3 is TGTGCCTGGAGTGTACGGACAGGGCTTGAAGCTTTCTTT.

The genes are TRBV18 and TRBJ2-5; D is tentatively TRBD1 or TRBD2 (6 bases each). Trimming took 5 bases from V and 5 from J, leaving 15 bases between them. Germline V gene sequence: CDR1 KGHSH, CDR2 LQKENI. This CDR3 has 14 residues. CDR3 DNA sequence: TGTGCCAGCTCAGCACAAGGGGGGCCGGAGACCCAGTACTTC. Amino acid sequence: CASSAQGGPETQYF.

The J gene is TRBJ2-1, the V gene TRBV6-5; 10 nucleotides agree with TRBD2. Unmatched junction bases numbered 8, after V lost 3 bases and J lost 9 bases. This CDR3 is 15 amino acids long. Germline V lookup: CDR1 MNHEY, CDR2 SVGAGI. CDR3 DNA: TGTGCCAGCAGTTATGACGCCCTAGCGGGAGCTGAGCAGTTCTTC. Amino acid sequence: CASSYDALAGAEQFF.

The chain links TRBV9 to TRBJ2-3; the match to TRBD2 covers 12 bases. The trim removed 3 bases at V and 1 base at J, leaving 3 bases unmatched. This CDR3 region has 16 residues. The germline gives CDR1 SGDLS, CDR2 YYNGEE. CDR3 residues: CASSGLAGGGTDTQYF. The CDR3 region has the DNA TGTGCCAGCAGCGGTCTAGCGGGAGGGGGCACAGATACGCAGTATTTT.

This clone was detected only a few times. This chain connects TRBV28 to TRBJ2-6, with D tentatively TRBD2 (6 bases). CDR3 length: 16 amino acids. With 4 bases removed from V and 1 base from J, the gap between germline ends came to 11 bases. The V gene's germline CDR1 is MDHEN and CDR2 SYDVKM. DNA of the CDR3: TGTGCCAGCAGTTGGCAGGCGGGGTCTGGGGCCAACGTCCTGACTTTC. Amino acid sequence: CASSWQAGSGANVLTF.